Below are 32 T cell receptor beta chains sequenced from a single sample in a study of blood T cell repertoires in COVID-19. The method was immunoSEQ multiplex PCR; TCRdb's version includes in-frame clones alone and lacks a portion of them. The repertoire consists of 200,000 to 250,000 clones, with almost 85% occurring once and the leading ten covering 1.5% to 2%. The sequencing input was peripheral blood. Every receptor here comes from a woman of 80 years or more with acute or convalescent COVID-19.

The chain combines TRBV20-1 with TRBJ1-5; 7 bases are a match to TRBD1. Germline V gives CDR1 DFQATT, CDR2 SNEGSKA (reference sequence). This CDR3 is built from 14 residues. The V and J ends lost 3 bases and 4 bases, in that order; junction bases with no gene match: 6. CDR3 sequence: CSASRDSQNQPQHF. The CDR3 coding sequence is TGCAGTGCTAGTCGGGACAGCCAAAATCAGCCCCAGCATTTT.

The chain is built from TRBV11-2 and TRBJ1-6; no reliable D call. Trimming stripped 7 bases from V and 8 bases from J, with 9 bases between. This CDR3 has 12 residues. From germline, CDR1 is SGHAT and CDR2 FQNNGV. DNA for the CDR3: TGTGCCAGCAACACCATGGATTCACCCCTCCACTTT. As protein: CASNTMDSPLHF.

The rearrangement uses TRBV11-2 and TRBJ2-5; a possible D gene is TRBD1 (5 bases). Per the germline V gene, CDR1 is SGHAT and CDR2 is FQNNGV. There are 14 residues in the CDR3. The V and J ends lost 1 base and 1 base respectively, with 7 bases between them. The CDR3 loop reads CASSLGGGQETQYF. In nucleotides, the CDR3 is TGTGCCAGCAGCTTAGGGGGCGGCCAAGAGACCCAGTACTTC.

This chain connects TRBV4-3 to TRBJ1-2; D remains unclear. The CDR3 totals 18 residues. V lost 4 bases and J lost 4, with 25 bases in between. Germline assignment: CDR1 LGHNA and CDR2 YSLEER. The DNA of the CDR3 is TGCGCCAGCAGCCTAACGGCGGGTTCAGGCCCCACACCCTATGGCTACACCTTC. Translation gives CASSLTAGSGPTPYGYTF.

The rearrangement uses TRBV4-1 and TRBJ2-3; the D gene is possibly TRBD2 (6 bases). V was shortened by 2 bases and J by 3 bases, with 15 bases between the two germline ends. There are 16 residues in the CDR3. In germline, CDR1 is MGHRA, CDR2 YSYEKL. The CDR3 DNA reads TGCGCCAGCAGCCAACCCCTGGGGCTAGCGACAGATACGCAGTATTTT. Residues: CASSQPLGLATDTQYF.

The chain links TRBV2 to TRBJ1-5; 7 positions match TRBD1. CDR1 is SNHLY and CDR2 is FYNNEI in the germline V gene. The CDR3 has 16 residues. The V and J ends lost 0 bases and 6 bases, in that order; junction bases with no gene match: 8. Here the CDR3 DNA reads TGTGCCAGCAGTGAAGCTCGACAGGGAAGGGGTCAGCCCCAGCATTTT. Amino acids: CASSEARQGRGQPQHF. Using reference TRBV2 and TRBJ1-5 for the parts outside the CDR3, the full variable domain is EPEVTQTPSHQVTQMGQEVILRCVPISNHLYFYWYRQILGQKVEFLVSFYNNEISEKSEIFDDQFSVERPDGSNFTLKIRSTKLEDSAMYFCASSEARQGRGQPQHFGDGTRLSIL.

The genes are TRBV7-3 and TRBJ2-5, with TRBD1 matching over 11 bases. J gave up 5 bases and V 6 bases, and 8 bases lay outside the gene matches. Germline CDR1 reads SGHTA; CDR2 reads FQGTGA. This CDR3 comprises 15 residues. CDR3 protein: CASRQGQGAGETQYF. The DNA of the CDR3 is TGTGCCAGCAGACAAGGACAGGGGGCAGGGGAGACCCAGTACTTC.

The CDR3, as DNA: TGCAGCGCCCAAAAGGGGCGGTACGAGCAGTACTTC. Protein sequence: CSAQKGRYEQYF. The gene calls are TRBV29-1 and TRBJ2-7; tentatively, D is TRBD1 (5 bases). The CDR3 is 12 amino acids. The V end lost 7 bases, the J end lost 4 bases, and 14 bases lay between the germline ends. The germline V gene encodes CDR1 SQVTM and CDR2 ANQGSEA.

The chain joins TRBV6-1 to TRBJ1-5, with 8 bases that match TRBD1. V gave up 1 base and J gave up 1 base; unmatched junction bases: 6. CDR1 is MNHNS and CDR2 is SASEGT in the germline V gene. The CDR3 contains 17 residues. As DNA, the CDR3 is TGTGCCAGCAGTGAAGTTGGGACAGGTAGAAGCAATCAGCCCCAGCATTTT. Its protein is CASSEVGTGRSNQPQHF.

V is TRBV5-1 and J is TRBJ1-3; 10 bases fit TRBD1. CDR3 length: 15 residues. Germline V lookup: CDR1 SGHRS, CDR2 YFSETQ. The ends lost 3 bases at V and 2 bases at J; junction bases unmatched: 2. Here the CDR3 reads CASSWDRGPGNTIYF. The CDR3 DNA reads TGCGCCAGCAGCTGGGACAGGGGCCCTGGAAACACCATATATTTT. Looking up the rest from reference TRBV5-1 and TRBJ1-3 gives the full variable domain: KAGVTQTPRYLIKTRGQQVTLSCSPISGHRSVSWYQQTPGQGLQFLFEYFSETQRNKGNFPGRFSGRQFSNSRSEMNVSTLELGDSALYLCASSWDRGPGNTIYFGEGSWLTVV.

The chain carries TRBV27 and TRBJ2-1, with D uncertain. Per germline, CDR1 MNHEY and CDR2 SMNVEV (reference sequence). The CDR3 length is 15 residues. V shed 4 bases and J shed 1 base, with 11 bases lying between them. Here the CDR3 reads CASSSLLLSYNEQFF. DNA for the CDR3: TGTGCCAGCAGTTCATTGCTCCTATCCTACAATGAGCAGTTCTTC.

The V call is TRBV27, the J call TRBJ1-6; a possible D gene is TRBD1 (5 bases). The CDR3 spans 17 residues. Trimming left V 6 bases short and J 4 bases short, with 19 bases between. Looked up from germline, CDR1 is MNHEY and CDR2 is SMNVEV (reference sequence). CDR3 protein: CASRSYQDRIYNSPLHF. In DNA form, the CDR3 reads TGTGCCAGCAGATCCTACCAAGACAGAATATATAATTCACCCCTCCACTTT.

The rearrangement links TRBV11-2 to TRBJ2-7, with 12 nucleotides matching TRBD2. The CDR3 consists of 15 residues. CDR1 is SGHAT, CDR2 FQNNGV, per germline. Trimming at V came to 1 base and at J to 6 bases, leaving 4 bases not matched to a gene. CDR3 region: CASSLVTSGSREQYF. Here the CDR3 DNA reads TGTGCCAGCAGCTTAGTGACTAGCGGGAGTCGCGAGCAGTACTTC.

This clone is a singleton in its sample. The J gene is TRBJ2-5, the V gene TRBV14; TRBD1 agrees at 7 bases. The length of the CDR3 is 13 residues. Trimming at V came to 4 bases and at J to 5 bases, leaving 4 bases not matched to a gene. Germline CDR1 reads SGHDN; CDR2 reads FVKESK. The CDR3, as DNA: TGTGCCAGCAGCCGAGACAGGGTGGAGACCCAGTACTTC. It codes for CASSRDRVETQYF.

This clone was picked up a small number of times. This chain joins TRBV19 and TRBJ1-1, with no clear D. CDR1 is LNHDA, CDR2 SQIVND, per germline (reference sequence). Trimming pared 5 bases from V and 4 bases from J, leaving 11 bases between. This CDR3 spans 13 amino acids. DNA of the CDR3: TGTGCCAGTAGTTCAGCCTCGGGCACTGAAGCTTTCTTT. Translated, it gives CASSSASGTEAFF.

V gene TRBV4-2 combines with J gene TRBJ2-6, with TRBD2 matching 8 bases. The CDR3 is made up of 17 amino acids. Germline V gene lookup returns CDR1 LGHNA and CDR2 YNFKEQ. With V trimmed by 1 base and J by 2 bases, 4 bases remained unmatched. The CDR3 reads CASSQVAGGAGANVLTF. The CDR3 DNA reads as TGTGCCAGCAGCCAAGTGGCGGGGGGAGCTGGGGCCAACGTCCTGACTTTC.

This sequence joins TRBV6-2 or TRBV6-3 and TRBJ1-3, with unresolved D. Trimming cost V 2 bases and J 3 bases, with 2 bases left between them. The CDR3 extends over 12 amino acids. CDR1 and CDR2 (germline): MNHEY, SVGEGT. The CDR3 is CASSYRGNTIYF. CDR3 in DNA: TGTGCCAGCAGTTACCGTGGAAACACCATATATTTT.

In this sample, this clone turned up once. This chain uses TRBV9 with TRBJ2-1; 8 nucleotides agree with TRBD2. CDR1 is SGDLS, CDR2 YYNGEE, per germline. The V gene end was trimmed by 0 bases and the J gene end by 10 bases; junction bases not matched to a gene: 6. The CDR3 has 14 amino acids. The CDR3 here is CASSVVGLAGEQFF. The CDR3 DNA follows: TGTGCCAGCAGCGTAGTTGGACTAGCAGGGGAGCAGTTCTTC.

V usage is TRBV7-8 and J usage is TRBJ2-7; D is unresolved. Trimming shortened V by 5 bases and J by 4 bases, and 6 bases separated the two germline ends. From germline, CDR1 is SGHVS and CDR2 FQNEAQ. The CDR3 runs 11 residues. As DNA, the CDR3 is TGTGCCAGCAGCCCGAGGTACGAGCAGTACTTC. Its protein is CASSPRYEQYF.

V gene TRBV19 combines with J gene TRBJ1-5; 8 bases are a match to TRBD1. CDR1 and CDR2 (germline): LNHDA, SQIVND (reference sequence). Trimming removed 6 bases from V and 1 base from J; junction bases left unmatched: 2. The CDR3 is 14 amino acids. CDR3 in amino acids: CASRDRGSNQPQHF. The CDR3, as DNA: TGTGCCAGTAGAGACAGGGGAAGCAATCAGCCCCAGCATTTT. Using reference TRBV19 and TRBJ1-5 for the parts outside the CDR3, the full variable domain is DGGITQSPKYLFRKEGQNVTLSCEQNLNHDAMYWYRQDPGQGLRLIYYSQIVNDFQKGDIAEGYSVSREKKESFPLTVTSAQKNPTAFYLCASRDRGSNQPQHFGDGTRLSIL.

The chain uses TRBV27 and TRBJ2-1; TRBD2 agrees at 9 bases. Trimming cost V 7 bases and J 5 bases; bases outside gene matches: 9. The CDR3 covers 15 residues. Germline loops: CDR1 MNHEY, CDR2 SMNVEV (reference sequence). The CDR3 is CASKPRLAGNNEQFF. The CDR3 region has the DNA TGTGCCAGCAAGCCGCGGCTAGCGGGAAACAATGAGCAGTTCTTC.

This chain uses TRBV12-3 or TRBV12-4 with TRBJ2-2; D gene unclear. There are 13 residues in the CDR3. Between the trimmed V and J ends, which lost 6 bases and 5 bases, there was a span of 10 bases. For the CDR3, the DNA is TGTGCCAGCAGCGGGTTCGGTACCGGGGAGCTGTTTTTT. Its protein product is CASSGFGTGELFF.

The J gene is TRBJ2-2, the V gene TRBV5-1, with 12 bases fitting TRBD2. V gave up 1 base and J gave up 5 bases; unmatched junction bases: 3. In germline, CDR1 is SGHRS, CDR2 YFSETQ. CDR3 length: 16 residues. Here the CDR3 reads CASSLLAGGETGELFF. In nucleotides, the CDR3 is TGCGCCAGCAGCTTGCTAGCGGGAGGGGAAACCGGGGAGCTGTTTTTT.

The table lists this clone with a count of one. V gene TRBV3-1 (or the pseudogene TRBV3-2) combines with J gene TRBJ2-7; TRBD2 matches at 9 bases. This CDR3 has 17 residues. Losses at the gene ends were 2 bases for V and 1 base for J; bases not matched to a gene: 9. Germline assignment: CDR1 LGHDT and CDR2 YNNKEL (reference sequence). The CDR3 sequence is CASSQKLAGVYSYEQYF. The CDR3 DNA reads TGTGCCAGCAGCCAAAAGTTAGCGGGGGTTTATTCCTACGAGCAGTACTTC.

This clone was counted only a few times. This chain connects TRBV15 to TRBJ2-4; no definite D call. The V end lost 0 bases, the J end lost 4 bases, and 10 bases lay between the germline ends. The CDR3 covers 15 residues. CDR1 and CDR2 (germline): LNHNV, YYDKDF (reference sequence). The CDR3 DNA follows: TGTGCCACCAGCAGAGATCCTGGCCAGAAAAACATTCAGTACTTC. Translation gives CATSRDPGQKNIQYF.

The chain couples TRBV18 to TRBJ2-5, with TRBD1 matching over 7 bases. This CDR3 spans 15 amino acids. Germline V gene lookup returns CDR1 KGHSH and CDR2 LQKENI. Germline trimming cut 3 bases from V and 0 bases from J; bases unmatched to any gene: 4. CDR3 nucleotides: TGTGCCAGCTCACCCGGACAGGTCTACCAAGAGACCCAGTACTTC. It codes for CASSPGQVYQETQYF. Full variable domain (rest looked up from reference TRBV18 and TRBJ2-5): NAGVMQNPRHLVRRRGQEARLRCSPMKGHSHVYWYRQLPEEGLKFMVYLQKENIIDESGMPKERFSAEFPKEGPSILRIQQVVRGDSAAYFCASSPGQVYQETQYFGPGTRLLVL.

This sequence joins TRBV6-2 or TRBV6-3 and TRBJ2-1, with D tentatively TRBD2 (6 bases). Looked up from germline, CDR1 is MNHEY and CDR2 is SVGEGT. CDR3 length equals 12 residues. V shed 5 bases and J shed 15 bases, with 17 bases lying between them. The CDR3 DNA is TGTGCCAGCAGTAAGAACACCGGGACTCCGTTCTTC. Translating it yields CASSKNTGTPFF.

J is TRBJ1-5 and V is TRBV18; 7 bases are shared with TRBD1. This CDR3 has 14 amino acids. V was pared by 5 bases and J by 7 bases, with 8 bases of the junction left unmatched. Germline V gene sequence: CDR1 KGHSH, CDR2 LQKENI. CDR3 sequence: CASSSGQVGQPQHF. The CDR3 DNA reads TGTGCCAGCTCATCTGGACAGGTAGGCCAGCCCCAGCATTTT.

This clone has only one observation. This sequence joins TRBV29-1 and TRBJ1-3; TRBD1 matches at 7 bases. The trim removed 6 bases at V and 0 bases at J, leaving 5 bases unmatched. This CDR3 region has 14 residues. Germline loops: CDR1 SQVTM, CDR2 ANQGSEA. The DNA of the CDR3 is TGCAGCGTGACAGGGTCCCGCTCTGGAAACACCATATATTTT. This codes for CSVTGSRSGNTIYF.

V gene TRBV6-2 or TRBV6-3 combines with J gene TRBJ1-5; 7 bases align to TRBD1. Per the germline V gene, CDR1 is MNHEY and CDR2 is SVGEGT. The V segment lost 2 bases and the J segment 4 bases; nucleotides outside the gene matches: 11. The CDR3 spans 17 residues. The CDR3 DNA is TGTGCCAGCAGTTACGCCCCCCGACAGGGTTGGAATCAGCCCCAGCATTTT. Its protein is CASSYAPRQGWNQPQHF.

CDR3 loop: CASSRTSSLDTQYF. The CDR3 nucleotides are TGTGCCAGCAGCCGGACTAGCTCCCTAGATACGCAGTATTTT. The genes are TRBV7-2 and TRBJ2-3, with 8 bases identical to TRBD2. CDR1 SGHTA and CDR2 FQGNSA come from the germline V gene. V was clipped by 5 bases and J by 5 bases; unmatched bases: 6. The CDR3 is 14 amino acids.

The chain links TRBV5-1 to TRBJ2-7, with D perhaps TRBD2 (6 bases). The CDR3 runs 17 residues. The germline V gene has CDR1 SGHRS and CDR2 YFSETQ. The V and J ends lost 0 bases and 4 bases respectively, with 20 bases between them. The CDR3 spells CASSLGPQTFSGYEQYF. CDR3 sequence (DNA): TGCGCCAGCAGCTTGGGACCGCAGACGTTTAGCGGATACGAGCAGTACTTC.